What follows are 5 T cell receptor beta chains derived from one specimen sequenced in a study of T cells after yellow fever vaccination. TCRdb ran MiXCR on the 5' RACE reads and lists one entry per CDR3 protein. The data contain 25,000 or so distinct CDR3 sequences, roughly 4.5% of them singletons. Sequenced here: PBMCs, either bulk or a sorted T-cell subset (CD4+, CD8+, memory, or dextramer-sorted; not recorded which), sampled on the day of the yellow fever booster vaccination. The source of these receptors is a man younger than 35 who received the YFV17D yellow fever vaccine.

This clonotype was seen repeatedly, ten times or more. The junction does not match germline at one end; this may be a read error. The rearrangement links TRBV12-3 or TRBV12-4 to TRBJ2-1; D not resolved. The CDR3 sequence is 11 residues long. The CDR3 DNA reads TGTGCCAGCAGTTTCTACGATGAGCAGTTCTTC. Protein sequence: CASSFYDEQFF.

In its sample, this clonotype was seen many times. The genes are TRBV20-1 and TRBJ2-5, with 8 bases that match TRBD2. This CDR3 comprises 15 residues. Germline V CDR1 and CDR2: DFQATT, SNEGSKA (reference sequence). The V segment lost 0 bases and the J segment 6 bases; nucleotides outside the gene matches: 9. This chain's CDR3 is CSARDIRGGVKTQYF. The CDR3 region has the DNA TGCAGTGCTAGAGATATACGGGGGGGCGTGAAGACCCAGTACTTC.

The rearrangement joins TRBV7-9 to TRBJ2-7; D possibly corresponds to TRBD2 (7 bases). V was cut by 4 bases and J by 6 bases, with 13 bases left in between. This CDR3 has 13 amino acids. Germline values: CDR1 SEHNR, CDR2 FQNEAQ (reference sequence). In DNA, the CDR3 is TGTGCCAGCAGCTCCCAAGGGGGGGTCGAGCAGTACTTC. Amino acids: CASSSQGGVEQYF.

This sequence joins TRBV19 and TRBJ2-2; 7 bases map to TRBD2. Germline loops: CDR1 LNHDA, CDR2 SQIVND (reference sequence). J gave up 0 bases and V 6 bases, and 7 bases lay outside the gene matches. The CDR3 spans 16 residues. CDR3 residues: CASSLRGTTNTGELFF. Written as DNA, the CDR3 is TGTGCCAGTAGCCTACGGGGGACTACGAACACCGGGGAGCTGTTTTTT.

The chain carries TRBV6-2 or TRBV6-3 and TRBJ1-1; D perhaps matches TRBD1 (6 bases). CDR1 is MNHEY and CDR2 is SVGEGT in the germline V gene. This CDR3 spans 16 amino acids. Deletions cut 5 bases from V and 3 bases from J, with 19 bases between. The CDR3 is CASSIRGAGLDTEAFF. Written as DNA, the CDR3 is TGTGCCAGCAGTATCCGGGGGGCGGGGCTGGACACTGAAGCTTTCTTT.